The TCR beta chain described here comes from a study of T-cell memory formation after mild COVID-19. The CDR3 has 15 residues. Germline CDR1 and CDR2: LGHNA and YSLEER. V was pared by 0 bases and J by 0 bases, with 6 bases between. 5'RACE, which relied on constant-segment primers, yielded TCR alpha and TCR beta cDNA libraries carrying sample barcodes and UMIs. TCRdb reprocessed the 5' RACE reads via MiXCR and lists one record per CDR3 protein. The table records approximately 580,000 distinct CDR3 sequences, around 21% of them present only once. Findings and caveats of the study: While clones contracting from day 15 to 85 were balanced between CD4 and CD8, later expanders leaned CD4+.

This clonotype has a handful of counts. Its target is unknown. V and J are TRBV4-3 and TRBJ1-5; D is ambiguous. The receptor's source is an adult woman who had mild COVID-19 (a few samples of this study predate the infection). Cell type and time point are not known. Sequencing was done on a sample of PBMCs or a T cell subset sorted from them (not recorded which). The CDR3 sequence is CASSQEGYSNQPQHF. The CDR3 DNA follows: TGCGCCAGCAGCCAAGAAGGGTATAGCAATCAGCCCCAGCATTTT.